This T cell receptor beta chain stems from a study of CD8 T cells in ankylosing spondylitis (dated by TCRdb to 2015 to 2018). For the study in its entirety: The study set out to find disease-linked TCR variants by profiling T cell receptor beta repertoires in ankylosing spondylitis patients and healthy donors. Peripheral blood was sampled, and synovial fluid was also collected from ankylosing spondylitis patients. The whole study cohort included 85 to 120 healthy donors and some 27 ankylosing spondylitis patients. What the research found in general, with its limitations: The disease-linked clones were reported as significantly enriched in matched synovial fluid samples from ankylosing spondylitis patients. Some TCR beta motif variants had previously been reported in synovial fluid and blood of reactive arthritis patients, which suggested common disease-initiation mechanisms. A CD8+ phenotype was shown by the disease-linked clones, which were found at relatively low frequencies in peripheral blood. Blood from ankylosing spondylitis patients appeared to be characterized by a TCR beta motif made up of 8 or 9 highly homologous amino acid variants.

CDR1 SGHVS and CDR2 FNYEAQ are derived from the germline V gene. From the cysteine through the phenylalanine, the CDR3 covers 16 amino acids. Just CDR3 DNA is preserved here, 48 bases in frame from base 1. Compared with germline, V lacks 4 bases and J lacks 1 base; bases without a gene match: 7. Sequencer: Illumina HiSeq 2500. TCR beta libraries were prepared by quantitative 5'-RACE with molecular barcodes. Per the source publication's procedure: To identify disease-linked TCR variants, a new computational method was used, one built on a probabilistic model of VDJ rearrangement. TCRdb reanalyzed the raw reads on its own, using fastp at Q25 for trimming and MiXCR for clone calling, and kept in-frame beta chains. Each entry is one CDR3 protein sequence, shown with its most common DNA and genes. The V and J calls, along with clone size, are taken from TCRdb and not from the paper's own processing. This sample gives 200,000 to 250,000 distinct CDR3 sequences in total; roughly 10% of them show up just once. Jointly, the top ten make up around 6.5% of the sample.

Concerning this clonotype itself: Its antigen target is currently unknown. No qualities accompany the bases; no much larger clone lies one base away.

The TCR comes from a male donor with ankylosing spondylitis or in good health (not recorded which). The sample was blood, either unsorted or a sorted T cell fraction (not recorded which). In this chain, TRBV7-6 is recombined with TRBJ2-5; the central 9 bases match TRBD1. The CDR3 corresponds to CASSYDRDRAQETQYF. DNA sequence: TGTGCCAGCAGCTACGACCGGGACAGGGCCCAAGAGACCCAGTACTTC.